This T cell receptor beta chain was captured by sequencing in a study of vaccination effects on CD4 cells after COVID-19. Turning to the study itself: The median interval between the second dose and post-vaccine sampling was 72 days. Study observations and caveats: There was only 1 of 255 vaccine-induced clones in healthy vaccinees that cross-reacted with common cold coronaviruses.

Following 10 days of culture, CD4+ T cells were isolated. The participants, recipients of two vaccine doses, got either BNT162b2 or mRNA-1273. The authors exchanged half the medium for IL-2 medium on days 3 and 7. Germline values: CDR1 SGHRS, CDR2 YFSETQ. The CDR3 extends over 16 amino acids. With V trimmed by 4 bases and J by 2 bases, 9 bases remained unmatched. Repertoires were generated with immunoSEQ multiplex PCR, while TCRdb's copy carries only in-frame clones and drops some. The table shows approximately 66,000 clones, with around 80% occurring only once. Regarding this clone: The target antigen is unknown.

This sequence originates from a human donor who received a COVID-19 vaccine. The sequences come from CD4+ T cells from PBMCs cultured without peptide, collected after COVID-19 vaccination. The rearrangement joins TRBV5-1 to TRBJ2-3, with 8 bases matching TRBD1. DNA of the CDR3: TGCGCCAGCAGCCCCCTGACAGGGGCCTCCACAGATACGCAGTATTTT. Protein product: CASSPLTGASTDTQYF. The variable domain in full, completed from reference TRBV5-1 and TRBJ2-3, reads KAGVTQTPRYLIKTRGQQVTLSCSPISGHRSVSWYQQTPGQGLQFLFEYFSETQRNKGNFPGRFSGRQFSNSRSEMNVSTLELGDSALYLCASSPLTGASTDTQYFGPGTRLTVL.